These 21 T cell receptor beta chains came from one sample sequenced in a study of T cell repertoires in cytomegalovirus infection. TCRdb used MiXCR to reprocess the reads, holding one entry per CDR3 protein. The repertoire holds 680,000 or so distinct CDR3 sequences, with around 35% as singletons. Their antigens are not known. This material consisted of cultured PBMCs, taken from culture after CMV antigen stimulation. These receptors all stem from a human donor in good health (CMV status not recorded). Some clones in this sample may be carry-over from other donors' samples.

Many counts were recorded for this clonotype. The genes are TRBV7-8 and TRBJ2-7, with D possibly TRBD2 on 5 matching bases. Germline V gives CDR1 SGHVS, CDR2 FQNEAQ. V gave up 3 bases and J gave up 2 bases, with 11 bases separating them. The CDR3 has 14 residues. The CDR3 here is CASSFTTGTYEQYF. The CDR3 DNA reads TGTGCCAGCAGCTTTACGACGGGAACCTACGAGCAGTACTTC. Drawing the rest from reference TRBV7-8 and TRBJ2-7, the complete variable domain is GAGVSQSPRYKVAKRGQDVALRCDPISGHVSLFWYQQALGQGPEFLTYFQNEAQLDKSGLPSDRFFAERPEGSVSTLKIQRTQQEDSAVYLCASSFTTGTYEQYFGPGTRLTVT.

This clonotype occurred a few times. J is TRBJ1-5 and V is TRBV12-3 or TRBV12-4; D gene ambiguous. Trimming shortened V by 6 bases and J by 0 bases, and 12 bases separated the two germline ends. This CDR3 spans 15 amino acids. CDR3: CASRLGRLSNQPQHF. CDR3 nucleotides: TGTGCCAGCAGACTCGGACGACTTAGCAATCAGCCCCAGCATTTT.

The CDR3 reads CGLTSSNSYNEQFF. The CDR3 DNA reads as TGTGGCCTGACTAGTTCCAATTCCTACAATGAGCAGTTCTTC. The chain joins TRBV6-4 to TRBJ2-1; the D gene is possibly TRBD2 (6 bases). This CDR3 has 14 residues. Germline V lookup: CDR1 MRHNA, CDR2 SNTAGT.

Ten or more counts support this clonotype. The rearrangement links TRBV7-2 to TRBJ2-1, with TRBD2 matching over 7 bases. This CDR3 comprises 15 residues. After removal of 1 base from V and 7 bases from J, the junction contained 7 bases not matched to a gene. Germline CDR1 SGHTA, CDR2 FQGNSA. Here the CDR3 reads CASSLEWEGGNEQFF. DNA of the CDR3: TGTGCCAGCAGCTTAGAGTGGGAGGGTGGTAATGAGCAGTTCTTC.

The chain uses TRBV7-4 and TRBJ2-3; D unresolved. Germline CDR1 reads SGHVT; CDR2 reads SQSDAQ. V gave up 3 bases and J gave up 2 bases, with 15 bases separating them. There are 16 residues in the CDR3. This CDR3 reads CASSFALELNTDTQYF. The DNA of the CDR3 is TGTGCCAGCAGCTTCGCCTTGGAACTCAACACAGATACGCAGTATTTT. The complete variable domain, with remaining parts taken from reference TRBV7-4 and TRBJ2-3, reads GAGVSQSPRYKVAKRGRDVALRCDSISGHVTLYWYRQTLGQGSEVLTYSQSDAQRDKSGRPSGRFSAERPERSVSTLKIQRTEQGDSAVYLCASSFALELNTDTQYFGPGTRLTVL.

The chain joins TRBV28 to TRBJ1-5, with 7 nucleotides matching TRBD1. V lost 3 bases to trimming and J lost 5 bases; unmatched junction nucleotides: 7. CDR1 and CDR2 (germline): MDHEN, SYDVKM. The CDR3 extends over 15 amino acids. The CDR3 bases are TGTGCCAGCAGTTTCCAGGGACAGCGCTATCAGCCCCAGCATTTT. Residues: CASSFQGQRYQPQHF.

The chain links TRBV7-8 to TRBJ2-1; the D gene is possibly TRBD2 (6 bases). The V end was cut by 5 bases, the J end by 6 bases, with 17 bases between. CDR1 is SGHVS, CDR2 FQNEAQ, per germline. The CDR3 loop spans 15 amino acids. For the CDR3, the DNA is TGTGCCAGCAGCCGAGTTGGCGGGATTCCCAATGAGCAGTTCTTC. Translation: CASSRVGGIPNEQFF.

The chain employs TRBV19 and TRBJ1-1; 8 nucleotides match TRBD1. V lost 4 bases and J lost 1; bases outside the gene matches: 5. CDR3 size: 15 residues. Per the germline V gene, CDR1 is LNHDA and CDR2 is SQIVND (reference sequence). CDR3: CASSTDRGPNTEAFF. The CDR3 DNA is TGTGCCAGTAGTACCGACAGGGGTCCGAACACTGAAGCTTTCTTT. Combining the CDR3 with reference TRBV19 and TRBJ1-1 gives the whole variable domain DGGITQSPKYLFRKEGQNVTLSCEQNLNHDAMYWYRQDPGQGLRLIYYSQIVNDFQKGDIAEGYSVSREKKESFPLTVTSAQKNPTAFYLCASSTDRGPNTEAFFGQGTRLTVV.

The chain carries TRBV14 and TRBJ2-3; 9 nucleotides match TRBD1. CDR1 is SGHDN, CDR2 FVKESK, per germline. Trimming at V came to 4 bases and at J to 8 bases, leaving 4 bases not matched to a gene. The CDR3 extends over 13 amino acids. CDR3 nucleotide sequence: TGTGCCAGCAGCCTAGAGGACAGGGGTACGCAGTATTTT. This encodes CASSLEDRGTQYF.

The chain carries TRBV18 and TRBJ1-6; TRBD1 agrees at 12 bases. Germline values: CDR1 KGHSH, CDR2 LQKENI. The CDR3 contains 18 residues. J lost 2 bases, V lost 2 bases, and 4 bases had no gene match. The CDR3 DNA reads as TGTGCCAGCTCACCAATGGGACAGGGGGCAACCTATAATTCACCCCTCCACTTT. Translating it yields CASSPMGQGATYNSPLHF.

The J gene is TRBJ2-2, the V gene TRBV20-1; no clear D. V dropped 6 bases and J dropped 2 bases, with 13 bases sitting between them. The CDR3 runs 14 residues. Germline CDR1 reads DFQATT; CDR2 reads SNEGSKA (reference sequence). The CDR3 loop reads CSAAGDPNTGELFF. Here the CDR3 DNA reads TGCAGTGCCGCCGGAGACCCAAACACCGGGGAGCTGTTTTTT.

This clonotype was detected only a few times. The chain couples TRBV12-3 or TRBV12-4 to TRBJ2-3; D is uncertain. V was cut by 3 bases and J by 2 bases, with 21 bases left in between. The CDR3 extends over 18 amino acids. CDR3 in DNA: TGTGCCAGCAGTTTCACCCCAGGTTTACCTCTAAACACAGATACGCAGTATTTT. Its translation is CASSFTPGLPLNTDTQYF.

This clonotype was seen only a few times. The chain uses TRBV6-6 and TRBJ2-3; TRBD1 matches at 9 bases. CDR1 and CDR2 (germline): MNHNY, SVGAGI (reference sequence). V gave up 5 bases and J gave up 6 bases; unmatched junction bases: 12. The CDR3 covers 16 residues. For the CDR3, the DNA is TGTGCCAGCAGTCTCACCGGGACAGGGCTTTGGGATACGCAGTATTTT. Protein: CASSLTGTGLWDTQYF.

V gene TRBV20-1 combines with J gene TRBJ2-1, with D maybe TRBD1 (5 bases). CDR1 is DFQATT, CDR2 SNEGSKA, per germline (reference sequence). The CDR3 consists of 14 residues. Trimming left V 6 bases short and J 5 bases short, with 17 bases between. The CDR3 region has the DNA TGCAGTGCCCGTCGTAGGGGAATCGACAATGAGCAGTTCTTC. Its translation is CSARRRGIDNEQFF.

Note on this clonotype: The missing conserved phenylalanine or tryptophan at the end of this CDR3 makes a read error likely. The rearrangement uses TRBV5-1 and TRBJ1-2; 9 nucleotides align to TRBD1. Per the germline V gene, CDR1 is SGHRS and CDR2 is YFSETQ. The CDR3 spans 17 residues. The ends lost 0 bases at V and 6 bases at J; junction bases unmatched: 12. CDR3 loop: CASSLGIFTGGEDGYTV. The CDR3 DNA is TGCGCCAGCAGCTTGGGGATCTTTACAGGGGGCGAGGATGGCTACACCGTC.

The table lists this clonotype with a few counts. In DNA, the CDR3 is TGTGCCAGCAGTCCGCGACAGGGACTATACTATGGCTACACCTTC. It specifies CASSPRQGLYYGYTF. The chain recombines TRBV12-3 or TRBV12-4 with TRBJ1-2, with TRBD1 matching over 7 bases. Losses at the gene ends were 5 bases for V and 3 bases for J; bases not matched to a gene: 9. CDR3 length: 15 amino acids.

The chain has TRBV29-1 and TRBJ2-1; 9 bases are shared with TRBD2. Trimming cost V 7 bases and J 2 bases; bases outside gene matches: 6. There are 14 residues in the CDR3. Germline V gene sequence: CDR1 SQVTM, CDR2 ANQGSEA. The CDR3 spells CSGRREGPYNEQFF. CDR3 DNA sequence: TGCAGCGGCCGGCGGGAGGGCCCCTACAATGAGCAGTTCTTC.

This clonotype has ten or more counts. The chain links TRBV7-8 to TRBJ1-1; 7 positions match TRBD1. Germline V gene lookup returns CDR1 SGHVS and CDR2 FQNEAQ. The CDR3 totals 15 residues. V lost 5 bases to trimming and J lost 3 bases; unmatched junction nucleotides: 9. The CDR3 here is CASSPPGGQYTEAFF. CDR3 coding DNA: TGTGCCAGCAGCCCCCCAGGGGGACAGTACACTGAAGCTTTCTTT.

V gene TRBV6-5 combines with J gene TRBJ2-2, with 7 nucleotides matching TRBD2. With V trimmed by 5 bases and J by 1 base, 7 bases remained unmatched. The CDR3 covers 16 residues. In germline, CDR1 is MNHEY, CDR2 SVGAGI. CDR3 sequence: CASSLHVAGNTGELFF. The CDR3 nucleotides read TGTGCCAGCAGTCTTCATGTAGCGGGGAACACCGGGGAGCTGTTTTTT.

This clonotype showed up just a few times. The V and J genes are TRBV7-8 and TRBJ1-5; a weak D match, TRBD1 (6 bases). The CDR3 loop spans 16 amino acids. V was clipped by 1 base and J by 0 bases, with 10 bases between them. Per germline, CDR1 SGHVS and CDR2 FQNEAQ. CDR3 residues: CASSLGRDTSNQPQHF. The CDR3, as DNA: TGTGCCAGCAGCTTAGGACGGGACACTAGCAATCAGCCCCAGCATTTT.

This chain uses TRBV12-3 or TRBV12-4 with TRBJ2-3, with 12 bases identical to TRBD2. The CDR3 spans 15 residues. Losses at the gene ends were 6 bases for V and 0 bases for J; bases not matched to a gene: 1. As DNA, the CDR3 is TGTGCCAGCAGAGGACTAGCGGGGAGCACAGATACGCAGTATTTT. Translated, it gives CASRGLAGSTDTQYF.